This is a list of T cell receptor beta chains from one sample in a study of T cell changes during pregnancy in multiple sclerosis. Using immunoSEQ multiplex PCR, the repertoire was profiled, and TCRdb retains in-frame clones only, with some absent. The sample carries fewer than 50,000 clones, around 94% recorded once. The source material was CD4+ T cells from peripheral blood mononuclear cells, sampled in the second trimester of pregnancy. These TCRs come from a female donor in good health, enrolled as a control in a pregnancy study. The CDR3 runs from the conserved cysteine through the conserved F or W. D genes are given only for firm matches. Only part of the rows carry a size: once, few, many, or a class if the clone is expanded.

V	size	J	length	D	CDR3	DNA
TRBV6-1	NA	TRBJ1-2	14	NA	CASSEQGQNYGYTF	TGTGCCAGCAGTGAACAGGGGCAGAACTATGGCTACACCTTC
TRBV15	NA	TRBJ2-1	11	NA	CVAGAYNEQFF	TGTGTCGCCGGTGCCTACAATGAGCAGTTCTTC
TRBV2	once	TRBJ2-3	13	NA	CASSGDSPHTQYF	TGTGCCAGCAGTGGAGACAGTCCCCATACGCAGTATTTT
TRBV6-1	NA	TRBJ2-1	13	NA	CANGNTELMEQFF	TGTGCCAACGGGAACACGGAACTAATGGAGCAGTTCTTC
TRBV19	NA	TRBJ2-2	14	NA	CASSMVRATGELFF	TGTGCCAGTAGTATGGTCAGGGCGACCGGGGAGCTGTTTTTT
TRBV9	NA	TRBJ1-6	14	NA	CASSDIPGQSPLHF	TGTGCCAGCAGCGATATACCGGGACAATCACCCCTCCACTTT
TRBV6-5	NA	TRBJ1-4	14	NA	CASSYSATNEKLFF	TGTGCCAGCAGTTATTCCGCAACTAATGAAAAACTGTTTTTT
TRBV28	once	TRBJ1-2	14	NA	CAHSWGGLGYGYTF	TGTGCCCACTCATGGGGGGGGCTAGGCTATGGCTACACCTTC
TRBV6-6	NA	TRBJ2-5	14	TRBD2	CASSRGGSQETQYF	TGTGCCAGCAGTCGCGGGGGATCCCAAGAGACCCAGTACTTC
TRBV2	NA	TRBJ1-3	13	NA	CASNPEAGNTIYF	TGTGCCAGCAATCCTGAGGCTGGAAACACCATATATTTT
TRBV2	NA	TRBJ1-2	12	NA	CASSVRGLGYTF	TGTGCCAGCAGTGTTAGGGGCCTAGGCTACACCTTC
TRBV7-9	NA	TRBJ2-1	16	NA	CASSSSRQRVHNEQFF	TGTGCCAGCAGCTCCTCCCGACAGCGGGTACACAATGAGCAGTTCTTC
TRBV19	NA	TRBJ2-7	15	TRBD2	CASSMAGGTSYEQYF	TGTGCCAGTAGTATGGCGGGGGGGACCTCCTACGAGCAGTACTTC
TRBV19	NA	TRBJ1-5	15	NA	CASSTTWGGNQPQHF	TGTGCCAGTAGTACGACGTGGGGGGGCAATCAGCCCCAGCATTTT
TRBV7-2	NA	TRBJ1-1	15	NA	CASSLDPLRNTEAFF	TGTGCCAGCAGCTTAGATCCCCTCAGGAACACTGAAGCTTTCTTT
TRBV18	NA	TRBJ1-5	14	TRBD1	CASSRDRGNQPQHF	TGTGCCAGCTCACGGGACAGGGGCAATCAGCCCCAGCATTTT
TRBV11-3	NA	TRBJ1-1	14	NA	CASSPAMMNTEAFF	TGTGCCAGCAGCCCTGCTATGATGAACACTGAAGCTTTCTTT
TRBV4-2	NA	TRBJ2-2	15	TRBD2	CASSRSGGAPGELFF	TGTGCCAGCAGCCGAAGCGGGGGGGCCCCCGGGGAGCTGTTTTTT
TRBV5-1	NA	TRBJ2-3	16	NA	CASSSEGDLSTDTQYF	TGCGCCAGCAGCTCTGAGGGCGACCTTAGCACAGATACGCAGTATTTT